These 2 T cell receptor beta chains came from one sample sequenced in a study of cytomegalovirus exposure and HLA in healthy donors. Primers: 60 Vbeta forward and 13 Jbeta reverse. This table comes from immunoSEQ multiplex PCR, and its TCRdb copy is limited to in-frame clones, with some not included. The table shows roughly 190,000 clones, with around four fifths occurring only once. The sequencing input was PBMCs. All receptors derive from a middle-aged woman in good health and CMV-seronegative.

V gene TRBV6-5 combines with J gene TRBJ1-4; D is perhaps TRBD1 (5 bases). V lost 2 bases to trimming and J lost 8 bases, with 12 bases between them. The V gene's germline CDR1 is MNHEY and CDR2 SVGAGI. CDR3 length equals 14 residues. CDR3 region: CASSYGVRGEKLFF. CDR3 bases: TGTGCCAGCAGTTACGGGGTTAGGGGCGAAAAACTGTTTTTT.

The rearrangement joins TRBV9 to TRBJ2-6; D uncertain. Trimming cost V 0 bases and J 2 bases, with 3 bases left between them. This CDR3 has 14 residues. In germline, CDR1 is SGDLS, CDR2 YYNGEE. CDR3 coding DNA: TGTGCCAGCAGCGTAGCAACTGGGGCCAACGTCCTGACTTTC. Amino acids: CASSVATGANVLTF. The full variable domain, its missing parts supplied by reference TRBV9 and TRBJ2-6, is DSGVTQTPKHLITATGQRVTLRCSPRSGDLSVYWYQQSLDQGLQFLIQYYNGEERAKGNILERFSAQQFPDLHSELNLSSLELGDSALYFCASSVATGANVLTFGAGSRLTVL.